This T cell receptor (beta chain) was sequenced during a study of T cells after yellow fever vaccination. This clonotype was seen many times. The germline V gene has CDR1 SGHDN and CDR2 FVKESK. This CDR3 comprises 15 residues. Trimming took off 5 bases at V and 2 bases at J, with 10 bases between the two ends. A 5'RACE template-switching step, the method used to make TCR cDNA, added a universal primer site and UMIs. TCRdb re-called the 5' RACE reads through MiXCR, storing one row per CDR3 protein. The sample has 95,000 to 150,000 distinct CDR3 sequences, 7.4% seen once. The rearrangement links TRBV14 to TRBJ1-6; D is unclear. Sample: CD4+ T cells sorted from PBMCs, taken more than 8 days after the first yellow fever vaccination. The TCR sequence derives from a man between 18 and 35 years old who received the YFV17D yellow fever vaccine. As DNA, the CDR3 is TGTGCCAGCAGCTTCCAGACTACCTATAATTCACCCCTCCACTTT. Its translation is CASSFQTTYNSPLHF.